The 31 T cell receptor beta chains below come from one sample, sequenced in a study of shared clonotypes between healthy human individuals. Assay: immunoSEQ multiplex PCR; the TCRdb copy retains only in-frame clones and omits some. The repertoire includes some 1,400,000 clones, about 96% of them detected once, and 1% to 1.5% sits in the top ten. Sample: naive CD4+ T cells sorted from blood. Subset: CD45RA+ positively selected. All receptors come from a man aged 25-40 years in good health.

Concerning this clone itself: The same CDR3 can be traced to other DNA sequences in this sample. The chain recombines TRBV5-4 with TRBJ2-7; 9 bases agree with TRBD2. CDR1 SGHNT and CDR2 YYREEE come from the germline V gene (reference sequence). V lost 5 bases to trimming and J lost 2 bases; unmatched junction nucleotides: 2. There are 13 residues in the CDR3. As DNA, the CDR3 is TGTGCCAGCAGTCTAGCGGGACCCTACGAGCAGTACTTC. This codes for CASSLAGPYEQYF.

The gene calls are TRBV19 and TRBJ2-5; the match to TRBD1 covers 7 bases. The CDR3 sequence is 14 residues long. Trimming took 2 bases from V and 4 from J; bases not matched to a gene: 4. Germline lookup yields CDR1 LNHDA and CDR2 SQIVND (reference sequence). CDR3 sequence (DNA): TGTGCCAGTAGTATAACAGGGGCAAGAGAGACCCAGTACTTC. Translated: CASSITGARETQYF.

This chain connects TRBV28 to TRBJ2-2; 13 nucleotides match TRBD2. The length of the CDR3 is 17 residues. The V segment lost 8 bases and the J segment 5 bases; nucleotides outside the gene matches: 11. The germline V gene has CDR1 MDHEN and CDR2 SYDVKM. The CDR3 is CASSLAGGPQKTGELFF. The CDR3 DNA reads as TGTGCCAGCTCACTAGCGGGAGGGCCACAGAAAACCGGGGAGCTGTTTTTT.

The chain recombines TRBV28 with TRBJ1-2; 9 bases align to TRBD1. Germline trimming cut 7 bases from V and 7 bases from J; bases unmatched to any gene: 13. This CDR3 is 15 amino acids long. The germline CDR1 and CDR2 sequences are MDHEN and SYDVKM. The CDR3 sequence is CASIPAPDRGSGYTF. CDR3 bases: TGTGCCAGCATACCCGCCCCGGACAGGGGAAGTGGCTACACCTTC.

The rearrangement uses TRBV14 and TRBJ2-7, with D tentatively TRBD1 (6 bases). V was trimmed by 4 bases and J by 2 bases, leaving 12 bases between them. Germline V CDR1 and CDR2: SGHDN, FVKESK. The length of the CDR3 is 14 residues. The CDR3 loop is CASSLQGDAYEQYF. DNA of the CDR3: TGTGCCAGCAGCCTACAGGGTGACGCCTACGAGCAGTACTTC.

The V gene is TRBV10-3, the J gene TRBJ2-5, with D tentatively TRBD1 (5 bases). The CDR3 totals 13 residues. V was shortened by 10 bases and J by 2 bases, with 14 bases between the two germline ends. The germline V gene has CDR1 ENHRY and CDR2 SYGVKD. The CDR3 loop reads CATRQYPQETQYF. Here the CDR3 DNA reads TGTGCCACCAGACAGTACCCTCAAGAGACCCAGTACTTC.

V and J are TRBV5-1 and TRBJ1-1, with D hard to call. The V gene lost 5 bases and the J gene lost 6 bases, with 29 bases spanning the gap. The CDR3 runs 18 residues. The germline CDR1 and CDR2 sequences are SGHRS and YFSETQ. DNA of the CDR3: TGCGCCAGCAGGGGAGGTTTAGGGCGGTGGCCCCCCCGGGCTGAAGCTTTCTTT. As protein: CASRGGLGRWPPRAEAFF.

This chain joins TRBV20-1 and TRBJ1-2, with unresolved D. The CDR3 is made up of 10 amino acids. V was shortened by 5 bases and J by 5 bases, with 6 bases between the two germline ends. Germline V gene sequence: CDR1 DFQATT, CDR2 SNEGSKA (reference sequence). CDR3 nucleotide sequence: TGCAGTGCTTTCGATTATGGCTACACCTTC. Translation: CSAFDYGYTF.

V usage is TRBV6-1 and J usage is TRBJ1-5; D gene uncertain. CDR3 length: 13 amino acids. The germline CDR1 and CDR2 sequences are MNHNS and SASEGT. Trimming stripped 2 bases from V and 6 bases from J, with 8 bases between. CDR3 amino acids: CASSERVGQPQHF. The CDR3 bases are TGTGCCAGCAGTGAAAGGGTCGGTCAGCCCCAGCATTTT.

The genes are TRBV9 and TRBJ1-1, with a tentative D call TRBD1 (6 bases). CDR1 is SGDLS and CDR2 is YYNGEE in the germline V gene. V lost 4 bases and J lost 8, with 18 bases in between. There are 14 residues in the CDR3. This CDR3 is CASSSRGAGPEAFF. CDR3 DNA sequence: TGTGCCAGCAGCTCTAGGGGGGCAGGGCCCGAAGCTTTCTTT.

V and J are TRBV19 and TRBJ1-5; 8 bases agree with TRBD1. The CDR3 length is 14 residues. V lost 5 bases, J lost 7 bases, and 7 bases stayed unmatched. Germline CDR1 and CDR2: LNHDA and SQIVND (reference sequence). CDR3 sequence reads: CASSANRGNQPQHF. In DNA, the CDR3 is TGTGCCAGTAGTGCGAACAGGGGGAACCAGCCCCAGCATTTT.

The chain recombines TRBV6-5 with TRBJ1-1; D is ambiguous. V shed 5 bases and J shed 0 bases, with 13 bases lying between them. The CDR3 totals 15 residues. Germline CDR1 is MNHEY and CDR2 is SVGAGI. The CDR3 coding sequence is TGTGCCAGCAGTCCTTACCTTACAGTGAACACTGAAGCTTTCTTT. This gives the protein CASSPYLTVNTEAFF.

Here the CDR3 DNA reads TGTGCCAGCAGCCAAGATCTTGTTATTGAAGCTTTCTTT. It translates to CASSQDLVIEAFF. The chain recombines TRBV14 with TRBJ1-1; D unresolved. V lost 0 bases, J lost 7 bases, and 9 bases lay in between. CDR3 length equals 13 residues. Germline CDR1 reads SGHDN; CDR2 reads FVKESK. Combining the CDR3 with reference TRBV14 and TRBJ1-1 gives the whole variable domain EAGVTQFPSHSVIEKGQTVTLRCDPISGHDNLYWYRRVMGKEIKFLLHFVKESKQDESGMPNNRFLAERTGGTYSTLKVQPAELEDSGVYFCASSQDLVIEAFFGQGTRLTVV.

The chain links TRBV27 to TRBJ2-1; a weak D match, TRBD1 (5 bases). The V gene lost 6 bases and the J gene lost 0 bases, with 9 bases spanning the gap. CDR1 is MNHEY, CDR2 SMNVEV, per germline (reference sequence). The CDR3 spans 14 residues. The DNA for the CDR3 is TGTGCCAGCAGGACAGCAAGCTCCTACAATGAGCAGTTCTTC. This codes for CASRTASSYNEQFF.

The chain carries TRBV5-1 and TRBJ2-5, with a tentative D call TRBD1 (5 bases). The CDR3 is 12 amino acids. Germline V gene sequence: CDR1 SGHRS, CDR2 YFSETQ. Trimming stripped 0 bases from V and 10 bases from J, with 10 bases between. The DNA of the CDR3 is TGCGCCAGCAGCTTGGAAGGGGCAGGCCAGTACTTC. Amino acids: CASSLEGAGQYF.

On this clone: Other DNA sequences from this sample encode an identical CDR3 as well. The chain uses TRBV5-1 and TRBJ2-5, with TRBD2 matching 13 bases. V was clipped by 4 bases and J by 2 bases; unmatched bases: 5. CDR3 length: 16 amino acids. CDR1 and CDR2 (germline): SGHRS, YFSETQ. CDR3 region: CASSPRLAGGQETQYF. CDR3 nucleotides: TGCGCCAGCAGCCCTAGACTAGCGGGAGGTCAAGAGACCCAGTACTTC.

This clone was seen a single time. This specimen includes other DNA sequences encoding the same CDR3. The rearrangement links TRBV29-1 to TRBJ2-3; D might be TRBD1 or TRBD2, each matching 5 bases. Trimming removed 5 bases from V and 4 bases from J, with 13 bases in between. This CDR3 is built from 13 residues. Germline loops: CDR1 SQVTM, CDR2 ANQGSEA. Here the CDR3 DNA reads TGCAGCGTTCGCGGACTGGGACCAGATACGCAGTATTTT. Translated: CSVRGLGPDTQYF.

CDR3 region: CASSLKTPDRANGYTF. CDR3 coding DNA: TGTGCCAGCAGTTTAAAAACCCCCGACAGGGCTAATGGCTACACCTTC. The chain is built from TRBV28 and TRBJ1-2; 7 positions match TRBD1. V shed 2 bases, J shed 6 bases, and the junction held 12 bases outside the gene matches. The CDR3 is 16 residues long. Germline CDR1 is MDHEN and CDR2 is SYDVKM.

The chain combines TRBV9 with TRBJ2-2; unclear D gene. The germline CDR1 and CDR2 sequences are SGDLS and YYNGEE. The CDR3 sequence is 13 residues long. V lost 4 bases and J 2 bases, leaving 6 bases between the germline ends. The CDR3 is CASSPPNTGELFF. The CDR3 nucleotides read TGTGCCAGCAGCCCCCCTAACACCGGGGAGCTGTTTTTT.

This rearrangement joins TRBV5-4 to TRBJ2-2; unclear D gene. V lost 1 base and J 5 bases, leaving 6 bases between the germline ends. CDR3 size: 13 residues. From germline, CDR1 is SGHNT and CDR2 YYREEE (reference sequence). The CDR3 here is CASSLRHTGELFF. DNA for the CDR3: TGTGCCAGCAGCTTGCGGCATACCGGGGAGCTGTTTTTT.

This clone was seen only once. J is TRBJ2-7 and V is TRBV7-6; D is perhaps TRBD1 (5 bases). The CDR3 covers 13 residues. Germline V lookup: CDR1 SGHVS, CDR2 FNYEAQ. Trimming took 8 bases from V and 5 from J, leaving 16 bases between them. The CDR3 protein is CASSSGRAHEQYF. The CDR3 nucleotides are TGTGCCAGCTCCTCCGGCAGGGCTCACGAGCAGTACTTC. The full variable domain, its missing parts supplied by reference TRBV7-6 and TRBJ2-7, is GAGVSQSPRYKVTKRGQDVALRCDPISGHVSLYWYRQALGQGPEFLTYFNYEAQQDKSGLPNDRFSAERPEGSISTLTIQRTEQRDSAMYRCASSSGRAHEQYFGPGTRLTVT.

This clone was recorded once. The chain employs TRBV12-5 and TRBJ2-3; no firm D call. Germline CDR1 and CDR2: LGHNT and FRNRAP. V lost 6 bases, J lost 3 bases, and 13 bases lay in between. CDR3 length: 14 amino acids. The DNA for the CDR3 is TGTGCTAGTGGCTTAAACTGGCATACAGATACGCAGTATTTT. It specifies CASGLNWHTDTQYF.

This chain uses TRBV18 with TRBJ2-7; 7 positions match TRBD2. This CDR3 comprises 15 residues. The V gene's germline CDR1 is KGHSH and CDR2 LQKENI. Trimming cost V 3 bases and J 0 bases; bases outside gene matches: 5. The CDR3 DNA sequence: TGTGCCAGCTCACCCGCTCGGACTAGCTCCTACGAGCAGTACTTC. Amino acid sequence: CASSPARTSSYEQYF.

The genes are TRBV28 and TRBJ1-2, with D maybe TRBD1 (6 bases). The V end lost 8 bases, the J end lost 8 bases, and 12 bases lay between the germline ends. Germline CDR1 reads MDHEN; CDR2 reads SYDVKM. The CDR3 has 11 residues. CDR3 sequence: CASAQGQGYTF. For the CDR3, the DNA is TGTGCCAGCGCCCAGGGGCAGGGCTACACCTTC.

The chain joins TRBV18 to TRBJ2-1; possible D gene TRBD2, 6 bases. Trimming pared 4 bases from V and 4 bases from J, leaving 17 bases between. There are 16 residues in the CDR3. The germline gives CDR1 KGHSH, CDR2 LQKENI. CDR3 nucleotides: TGTGCCAGCTCACTAATTGGCGGGAACGATTACAATGAGCAGTTCTTC. Translating gives CASSLIGGNDYNEQFF.

The chain uses TRBV9 and TRBJ1-3, with D unresolved. Trimming took off 1 base at V and 7 bases at J, with 15 bases between the two ends. There are 15 residues in the CDR3. The germline V gene has CDR1 SGDLS and CDR2 YYNGEE. The CDR3 nucleotides are TGTGCCAGCAGCGTAAGTCCAACAACCGGGAACACCATATATTTT. It codes for CASSVSPTTGNTIYF.

The chain links TRBV11-3 to TRBJ2-5; D gene uncertain. The germline V gene has CDR1 SGHNT and CDR2 YENEEA. The V and J ends lost 1 base and 0 bases respectively, with 6 bases between them. This CDR3 region has 14 residues. For the CDR3, the DNA is TGTGCCAGCAGCTTAGGAGCAAACCAAGAGACCCAGTACTTC. The encoded protein is CASSLGANQETQYF.

The rearrangement uses TRBV7-2 and TRBJ2-1; possible D gene TRBD2, 6 bases. The germline V gene has CDR1 SGHTA and CDR2 FQGNSA. This CDR3 comprises 16 residues. V was trimmed by 5 bases and J by 0 bases, leaving 14 bases between them. The CDR3 DNA follows: TGTGCCAGCAGCCGTCAGACTAGAGTCTCCTACAATGAGCAGTTCTTC. Protein: CASSRQTRVSYNEQFF. The whole variable domain, remainder taken from reference TRBV7-2 and TRBJ2-1, is GAGVSQSPSNKVTEKGKDVELRCDPISGHTALYWYRQSLGQGLEFLIYFQGNSAPDKSGLPSDRFSAERTGGSVSTLTIQRTQQEDSAVYLCASSRQTRVSYNEQFFGPGTRLTVL.

V gene TRBV28 combines with J gene TRBJ2-7; TRBD1 agrees at 8 bases. Germline CDR1 MDHEN, CDR2 SYDVKM. The ends lost 7 bases at V and 0 bases at J; junction bases unmatched: 8. The CDR3 has 15 amino acids. The CDR3 here is CASTLGQGSSYEQYF. The CDR3 DNA follows: TGTGCCAGCACCCTAGGACAGGGAAGCTCCTACGAGCAGTACTTC.

CDR3 amino acids: CASRPPGGNTEAFF. The CDR3 DNA reads TGTGCCAGCAGACCCCCCGGGGGAAACACTGAAGCTTTCTTT. The J gene is TRBJ1-1, the V gene TRBV28, with D possibly matching TRBD1 (5 bases). Per germline, CDR1 MDHEN and CDR2 SYDVKM. CDR3 length: 14 amino acids. Trimming removed 6 bases from V and 2 bases from J, with 13 bases in between.

The gene calls are TRBV12-2 and TRBJ2-7; the table's D call, TRBD1, was not checked against the DNA. TRBV12-2 has pseudogene status. The CDR3 has 14 residues. The CDR3 DNA is TGTGCAAGTCGCTTAGCGTTATCCACAGACGAGCAGTACTTC. It specifies CASRLALSTDEQYF.